These T cell receptor beta chains were read from a single sample in a study of identifying expanded T cells in peripheral blood. Clones were read by immunoSEQ multiplex PCR, and TCRdb kept only the in-frame ones, dropping some. Altogether roughly 75,000 clones are present, roughly 88% being singletons, with the ten largest covering 3.3%. Input material: blood. The receptors derive from a person aged 18-70 years in good health. Each CDR3 is given with its conserved first and last residue. A clone size is listed for some rows: how often the clone was seen (once, few, many), or a class if it is expanded.

v_gene	abundance	j_gene	CDR3aa
TRBV7-2	-	TRBJ2-7	CASSRTSGGNSYEQYF
TRBV5-1	-	TRBJ2-2	CASNPGKTGELFF
TRBV18	-	TRBJ2-2	CASSPPGGSPNTGELFF
TRBV4-3	-	TRBJ2-7	CASSQDTGTGGYEQYF
TRBV7-9	-	TRBJ2-1	CASRGDNNEQFF
TRBV19	-	TRBJ2-2	CASSLGEMNTGELFF
TRBV6-1	-	TRBJ1-2	CASSELGDRALYGYTF
TRBV28	-	TRBJ2-6	CASSLSRGAPGANVLTF
TRBV7-8	-	TRBJ2-5	CASGVQETQYF
TRBV7-2	-	TRBJ2-7	CASSPSGGSSYEQYF
TRBV7-9	-	TRBJ1-1	CASSRPRGTRLPEAFF
TRBV2	once	TRBJ2-2	CASLERSGTGELFF
TRBV29-1	-	TRBJ2-3	CSVVISFADTQYF
TRBV11-2	-	TRBJ2-2	CASSPGPYNTGELFF
TRBV13	-	TRBJ1-2	CASRRSNYGYTF
TRBV5-1	-	TRBJ2-1	CASSFLAGGLVNEQFF
TRBV19	-	TRBJ2-7	CASSHRSLSYEQYF
TRBV5-6	-	TRBJ2-7	CASSLWASEQYF
TRBV5-4	-	TRBJ2-3	CASRDRVADTQYF
TRBV6-5	-	TRBJ2-5	CASSYWGSQETQYF
TRBV19	-	TRBJ2-2	CATNRDRAGELFF
TRBV30	-	TRBJ1-2	CAWNPGFSYGYTF
TRBV18	-	TRBJ1-1	CASSPTGTEAFF
TRBV14	-	TRBJ1-1	CASSQDKGSNTEAFF
TRBV7-9	-	TRBJ2-3	CASSFGLVTDTQYF
TRBV10-1	-	TRBJ2-2	CAKKVKHSAGELFF
TRBV2	-	TRBJ2-1	CASMGRLREFVFF
TRBV4-2	-	TRBJ2-1	CASSPRQGDGTYNEQFF
TRBV28	-	TRBJ1-5	CASSRPPGGNQPQHF
TRBV7-9	few	TRBJ2-2	CASSLQRNTGELFF
TRBV7-3	once	TRBJ2-1	CASSLVAGDDEQFF
TRBV2	-	TRBJ2-2	CASGQGFSKAGELFF
TRBV19	-	TRBJ2-7	CASSPSAGSSYEQYF
TRBV2	-	TRBJ2-2	CASAGDGELFF
TRBV5-1	-	TRBJ2-3	CASSLVDFSTDTQYF
TRBV7-2	-	TRBJ1-2	CASSTTRQGFNYGYTF
TRBV30	-	TRBJ2-1	CAWTPPTGRMYNEQFF
TRBV2	few	TRBJ1-1	CASSRVAEAFF
TRBV15	-	TRBJ1-1	CATNAGREAFF